Presented here are 14 T cell receptor beta chains from one specimen sequenced in a study of cytomegalovirus exposure and HLA in healthy donors. The PCR contained 60 Vbeta and 13 Jbeta primers. Assay: immunoSEQ multiplex PCR; the TCRdb copy retains only in-frame clones and omits some. The sample gives a few hundred thousand clones, 80% of which show up once; about 0.3% is in the top ten. The sample taken for sequencing was PBMCs. The receptors shown here come from a girl aged 2-10 years in good health and CMV-seronegative.

The rearrangement joins TRBV6-6 to TRBJ2-7; D remains unclear. This CDR3 has 12 residues. CDR1 and CDR2 (germline): MNHNY, SVGAGI (reference sequence). Trimming removed 6 bases from V and 0 bases from J, with 6 bases in between. The DNA of the CDR3 is TGTGCCAGCAGGACAAACTCCTACGAGCAGTACTTC. It yields the protein CASRTNSYEQYF.

For this clone: The sample holds other DNA sequences that translate to the same CDR3. The chain carries TRBV4-1 and TRBJ2-7; the D is unclear. Looked up from germline, CDR1 is MGHRA and CDR2 is YSYEKL. V dropped 1 base and J dropped 4 bases, with 8 bases sitting between them. The CDR3 has 13 residues. The CDR3 loop reads CASSQGPGYEQYF. The CDR3, as DNA: TGCGCCAGCAGCCAAGGCCCCGGTTACGAGCAGTACTTC.

The gene calls are TRBV28 and TRBJ2-7; 7 bases align to TRBD1. This CDR3 has 16 residues. The germline gives CDR1 MDHEN, CDR2 SYDVKM. With 6 bases clipped from V and 1 base from J, the junction kept 12 bases outside the gene matches. The CDR3 region is CASSFPSDRVSYEQYF. In DNA form, the CDR3 reads TGTGCCAGCAGCTTCCCCTCAGACAGGGTTTCCTACGAGCAGTACTTC.

This sequence joins TRBV28 and TRBJ1-1, with 8 bases aligning to TRBD1. The germline gives CDR1 MDHEN, CDR2 SYDVKM. The CDR3 runs to 13 residues. V lost 7 bases, J lost 11 bases, and 12 bases stayed unmatched. The CDR3 DNA reads TGTGCCAGCACCACATTCCAGGGGGCTGGGGCTTTCTTT. Translating gives CASTTFQGAGAFF. Full variable domain (remainder filled in from reference TRBV28 and TRBJ1-1): DVKVTQSSRYLVKRTGEKVFLECVQDMDHENMFWYRQDPGLGLRLIYFSYDVKMKEKGDIPEGYSVSREKKERFSLILESASTNQTSMYLCASTTFQGAGAFFGQGTRLTVV.

The chain uses TRBV7-2 and TRBJ2-7, with a possible D match to TRBD2 (6 bases). The V end was cut by 5 bases, the J end by 5 bases, with 13 bases between. This CDR3 region has 13 residues. CDR1 and CDR2 from the germline V gene are SGHTA and FQGNSA. The CDR3 sequence: CASSPAGLHEQYF. For the CDR3, the DNA is TGTGCCAGCAGCCCAGCGGGCCTGCACGAGCAGTACTTC.

V is TRBV19 and J is TRBJ1-1; 7 bases are shared with TRBD1. There are 16 residues in the CDR3. Per germline, CDR1 LNHDA and CDR2 SQIVND (reference sequence). V dropped 6 bases and J dropped 0; count of bases not matched to a gene: 10. This chain's CDR3 is CASSRGTEAMNTEAFF. Written as DNA, the CDR3 is TGTGCCAGTAGCCGCGGGACAGAGGCCATGAACACTGAAGCTTTCTTT.

The rearrangement links TRBV7-6 to TRBJ1-1, with a possible D match to TRBD1 (5 bases). Germline values: CDR1 SGHVS, CDR2 FNYEAQ. Between the trimmed V and J ends, which lost 2 bases and 0 bases, there was a span of 13 bases. This CDR3 contains 16 residues. The CDR3: CASSLPWGGVNTEAFF. In DNA form, the CDR3 reads TGTGCCAGCAGCTTACCTTGGGGGGGAGTGAACACTGAAGCTTTCTTT.

The CDR3 reads CASSEQYNEQFF. The CDR3 region has the DNA TGCGCCAGCAGTGAACAGTACAATGAGCAGTTCTTC. The V and J genes are TRBV10-2 and TRBJ2-1, with D uncertain. This CDR3 spans 12 amino acids. Germline assignment: CDR1 WSHSY and CDR2 SAAADI. Trimming shortened V by 3 bases and J by 4 bases, and 4 bases separated the two germline ends.

The V gene is TRBV6-5, the J gene TRBJ2-5; the D is unclear. CDR3 length: 11 amino acids. Per germline, CDR1 MNHEY and CDR2 SVGAGI. Trimming pared 10 bases from V and 5 bases from J, leaving 11 bases between. CDR3 loop: CATLQVETQYF. The CDR3 DNA is TGTGCCACCCTGCAGGTGGAGACCCAGTACTTC.

This sequence joins TRBV9 and TRBJ2-1; unclear D gene. The V and J ends lost 2 bases and 6 bases respectively, with 12 bases between them. The CDR3 is made up of 14 amino acids. Germline assignment: CDR1 SGDLS and CDR2 YYNGEE. CDR3 nucleotides: TGTGCCAGCAGCGTCCAGTTCATCCCCAATGAGCAGTTCTTC. It encodes CASSVQFIPNEQFF.

The J gene is TRBJ2-2, the V gene TRBV6-6; 9 bases align to TRBD2. After removal of 6 bases from V and 6 bases from J, the junction contained 8 bases not matched to a gene. The CDR3 loop spans 15 amino acids. Germline CDR1 reads MNHNY; CDR2 reads SVGAGI (reference sequence). CDR3 DNA sequence: TGTGCCAGCAGAAATAGGGGACTAGCCGCCGGGGAGCTGTTTTTT. Translation gives CASRNRGLAAGELFF.

The chain couples TRBV28 to TRBJ2-3, with TRBD2 matching over 7 bases. V was pared by 0 bases and J by 0 bases, with 3 bases of the junction left unmatched. This CDR3 region has 16 residues. The germline CDR1 and CDR2 sequences are MDHEN and SYDVKM. CDR3 protein: CASSLWSSGSTDTQYF. CDR3 in DNA: TGTGCCAGCAGTTTATGGTCTAGCGGTAGCACAGATACGCAGTATTTT.

The chain has TRBV2 and TRBJ1-1; tentative D call: TRBD1 (6 bases). Between the trimmed V and J ends, which lost 6 bases and 5 bases, there was a span of 16 bases. Germline V lookup: CDR1 SNHLY, CDR2 FYNNEI. This CDR3 is 14 amino acids long. The CDR3 spells CASRNDRRGTEAFF. CDR3 DNA: TGTGCCAGCAGAAACGACAGGCGGGGGACTGAAGCTTTCTTT.

The rearrangement uses TRBV15 and TRBJ2-7, with D possibly matching TRBD1 (6 bases). V was clipped by 5 bases and J by 5 bases, with 13 bases between them. The CDR3 length is 13 residues. CDR1 LNHNV and CDR2 YYDKDF come from the germline V gene (reference sequence). The DNA of the CDR3 is TGTGCCACCAGCTACGGACAGCTCAACGAGCAGTACTTC. Translating gives CATSYGQLNEQYF.